This record covers a single T cell receptor beta chain. Antigen: not known. The entry originates in a study of human T cells and chemical hapten exposure. Looking at the study overall: The upper back received 0.01% DPC by patch testing, with results read at 6 days. General study findings and limits: Counts of TCRs expanded at PT1 correlated positively with patch test score.

Authors' data handling: Individual samples carried between 23,224 and 690,600 TCRs, with 80,000 to 100,000 as the median. Each CDR3 protein is one row after TCRdb ran MiXCR on the RACE reads. What appears here as the V and J calls and clone size reflects TCRdb's work, not the paper's. The table has a few hundred thousand distinct CDR3 sequences, about 5% seen once. Time point defined: pre-sensitization, week 0. Specified treatment: therapeutic diphenylcyclopropenone sensitization with weekly scalp DPC. V lost 5 bases to trimming and J lost 3 bases, with 13 bases between them. The CDR3 is 14 residues long. Germline V gene sequence: CDR1 SGHTA, CDR2 FQGNSA.

The sample consisted of whole blood, taken in connection with sensitization to the hapten diphenylcyclopropenone (DPC). The rearrangement uses TRBV7-2 and TRBJ1-1; D possibly corresponds to TRBD1 (6 bases). The source of this sequence is a woman under 30 with alopecia areata. Some clones in this sample may be carry-over from other donors' samples. CDR3 nucleotide sequence: TGTGCCAGCAGCATGGCGGGGGGCGACACTGAAGCTTTCTTT. Encoded protein: CASSMAGGDTEAFF.